These T cell receptor beta chains were read from a single sample in a study of shared clonotypes between healthy human individuals. TCRdb keeps only in-frame clones here, not all; method: immunoSEQ multiplex PCR. The sample includes approximately 2.1 million clones, roughly 93% of them seen just once. The source material was naive CD4+ T cells from PBMCs. Every receptor here comes from a man in his late teens or twenties in good health. Some clones in this sample may be carry-over from other donors' samples. The CDR3 runs from the conserved cysteine through the conserved F or W.

v_call | cdr3_length | cdr3_aa
TRBV2 | 16 | CASSSLGRAGNQPQHF
TRBV7-9 | 16 | CASSLGDGANTGELFF
TRBV2 | 16 | CASSEAEYTSGETQYF
TRBV7-6 | 15 | CASSTGLAGGDEQYF
TRBV19 | 16 | CASSIGSGRSGETQYF
TRBV7-3 | 14 | CASSSSGNTGELFF
TRBV20-1 | 10 | CSAQGQTLGF
TRBV9 | 15 | CASSAPDRGQYGYTF
TRBV28 | 15 | CASTRGGTSTDTQYF
TRBV9 | 14 | CASSPQGGGGEAFF
TRBV4-1 | 15 | CASSQRTGGAEGYTF
TRBV5-1 | 14 | CASSLNGNTDTQYF
TRBV5-1 | 15 | CASSLGAGTNEKLFF
TRBV11-3 | 13 | CASSAELNTEAFF
TRBV9 | 15 | CASSAGTSVGDTQYF
TRBV11-2 | 15 | CASSYGTGSDYEQYF
TRBV4-1 | 16 | CASSQGFSSSGNTIYF
TRBV5-1 | 18 | CASSPKIRLAGVSDTQYF
TRBV5-4 | 15 | CASSWTSLIRNEQFF
TRBV7-3 | 14 | CASSLGVGYNEQFF
TRBV5-1 | 20 | CASSLPSRQGAQSGTDTQYF
TRBV9 | 15 | CASSPSSSSYNEQFF
TRBV28 | 13 | CASSLPVGQPHHF
TRBV20-1 | 11 | CSASGAAEAFF
TRBV7-9 | 11 | CASSLEYEQYF
TRBV2 | 16 | CASRPDRGLETGELFF
TRBV5-4 | 18 | CASSSGILAGEFYNEQFF
TRBV5-1 | 15 | CASSLTRVPNTEAFF
TRBV5-1 | 13 | CASSPSGRGSEYF
TRBV30 | 15 | CAWSVSGGRGNTIYF
TRBV5-1 | 13 | CASSFAGFGELFF
TRBV19 | 12 | CASSPPGDTQYF
TRBV4-1 | 15 | CASSQDVAAGNTIYF
TRBV4-1 | 17 | CASSQGAAKGSNQPQHF
TRBV10-3 | 12 | CATSGRANEQYF
TRBV5-1 | 14 | CASSLVDREGRAFF
TRBV6-6 | 15 | CASRATSGSTDTQYF
TRBV7-3 | 16 | CASSLRVSGSTDTQYF
TRBV27 | 15 | CASSFSRGGGQPQHF
TRBV6-1 | 13 | CASSEGGNYGYTF
TRBV6-1 | 13 | CASSGLRLGGYTF
TRBV5-1 | 16 | CASSLPFDGGANVLTF
TRBV27 | 17 | CASSFLGPLKGGNEQFF
TRBV5-1 | 14 | CASSLETGGNTIYF
TRBV6-5 | 13 | CASRPGDRSEQYF
TRBV9 | 14 | CASSVAVRGYEQYF
TRBV6-1 | 18 | CASSEAPGAGGGKNIQYF
TRBV7-9 | 12 | CASSLATTPQHF
TRBV5-4 | 17 | CASSLALTPVAHAEQYF
TRBV23-1 | 19 | CASSRDRPLLPPEYNEQFF
TRBV27 | 17 | CASSLLALGTGGQPQHF
TRBV18 | 13 | CASSPGSSKPQHF